The 27 T cell receptor beta chains below all came from one sample that was sequenced in a study of cytomegalovirus exposure and HLA in healthy donors. PCR amplification relied on 60 Vbeta primers (plus 13 Jbeta primers). Some clones are missing from TCRdb's copy, which holds only in-frame ones; the method was immunoSEQ multiplex PCR. The table lists about 210,000 clones, about 85% of them singletons, with around 0.4% in the top ten. Source material: PBMCs. The source of these receptors is a male donor in good health and CMV-seropositive.

Regarding this clone: The germline gene is not matched at one end of the junction; a read error may be the cause. The rearrangement joins TRBV7-9 to TRBJ2-7; a possible D gene is TRBD2 (6 bases). Germline V CDR1 and CDR2: SEHNR, FQNEAQ (reference sequence). The length of the CDR3 is 16 residues. In DNA form, the CDR3 reads TGTTCCAGCAGCTTAGATCCCCGACTAGAGTTTAGCGAGCAGTACTTC. This sequence encodes CSSSLDPRLEFSEQYF.

The chain carries TRBV7-3 and TRBJ2-2, with D unresolved. This CDR3 region has 15 residues. Trimming shortened V by 2 bases and J by 2 bases, and 9 bases separated the two germline ends. Germline CDR1 SGHTA, CDR2 FQGTGA. The DNA of the CDR3 is TGTGCCAGCAGCTTACGAGGCAGAAACACCGGGGAGCTGTTTTTT. Its protein is CASSLRGRNTGELFF.

The V call is TRBV5-4, the J call TRBJ2-2; D may be TRBD1 (6 bases). There are 15 residues in the CDR3. V lost 4 bases, J lost 5 bases, and 15 bases lay in between. Germline V gene lookup returns CDR1 SGHNT and CDR2 YYREEE (reference sequence). The CDR3, as DNA: TGTGCCAGCAGCACCCCTAGGGGGTCGACCGGGGAGCTGTTTTTT. It codes for CASSTPRGSTGELFF.

The rearrangement links TRBV7-2 to TRBJ2-7; TRBD1 matches 8 bases. J lost 5 bases, V lost 3 bases, and 6 bases had no gene match. In germline, CDR1 is SGHTA, CDR2 FQGNSA. The CDR3 is 14 residues long. The CDR3 loop reads CASSLVGQAHEQYF. The CDR3 region has the DNA TGTGCCAGCAGCTTGGTGGGACAGGCACACGAGCAGTACTTC.

This sequence joins TRBV7-3 and TRBJ2-7; D ambiguous. The CDR3 totals 12 residues. CDR1 SGHTA and CDR2 FQGTGA come from the germline V gene. Trimming removed 2 bases at V and 5 bases at J, with 7 bases between. The CDR3 protein is CASSLDGDEQYF. The CDR3 DNA reads as TGTGCCAGCAGCTTAGACGGAGACGAGCAGTACTTC.

V and J are TRBV9 and TRBJ2-6; D unresolved. Germline lookup yields CDR1 SGDLS and CDR2 YYNGEE. The CDR3 sequence is 15 residues long. With 1 base removed from V and 0 bases from J, the gap between germline ends came to 5 bases. In DNA form, the CDR3 reads TGTGCCAGCAGCGTACCCAGCTCTGGGGCCAACGTCCTGACTTTC. The encoded protein is CASSVPSSGANVLTF.

The chain has TRBV10-1 and TRBJ1-5; 9 positions match TRBD1. Germline lookup yields CDR1 WNHNN and CDR2 SYGVQD (reference sequence). Trimming took 2 bases from V and 7 from J; bases not matched to a gene: 3. This CDR3 is 14 amino acids long. In nucleotides, the CDR3 is TGCGCCAGCAGTGAGGGACAGGGGAACCAGCCCCAGCATTTT. As protein: CASSEGQGNQPQHF.

This chain's CDR3 is CASSPRTRGNTGELFF. CDR3 nucleotide sequence: TGTGCCAGCAGCCCCCGGACTAGGGGGAACACCGGGGAGCTGTTTTTT. The rearrangement uses TRBV13 and TRBJ2-2; 7 bases agree with TRBD2. Unmatched junction bases numbered 7, after V lost 5 bases and J lost 1 base. CDR1 is PRHDT, CDR2 FYEKMQ, per germline (reference sequence). The CDR3 covers 16 residues.

V and J are TRBV19 and TRBJ2-7, with 7 bases identical to TRBD2. The CDR3 totals 14 residues. J was trimmed by 2 bases and V by 3 bases; bases with no gene match: 4. The germline CDR1 and CDR2 sequences are LNHDA and SQIVND (reference sequence). This chain's CDR3 is CASSIGGRAYEQYF. Written as DNA, the CDR3 is TGTGCCAGTAGTATTGGAGGGAGGGCCTACGAGCAGTACTTC.

The chain joins TRBV19 to TRBJ2-3; D is ambiguous. This CDR3 comprises 13 residues. Trimming pared 7 bases from V and 3 bases from J, leaving 11 bases between. CDR1 is LNHDA and CDR2 is SQIVND in the germline V gene (reference sequence). In DNA form, the CDR3 reads TGTGCCAGTACTCCGACTGGTACAGATACGCAGTATTTT. Translation gives CASTPTGTDTQYF.

The V gene is TRBV6-6, the J gene TRBJ1-2, with D possibly matching TRBD1 (5 bases). Germline lookup yields CDR1 MNHNY and CDR2 SVGAGI (reference sequence). CDR3 size: 13 residues. V was cut by 5 bases and J by 6 bases, with 13 bases left in between. CDR3 nucleotide sequence: TGTGCCAGCAGTACCCCATTGACAGATGGCTACACCTTC. As protein: CASSTPLTDGYTF.

The rearrangement joins TRBV9 to TRBJ2-2; TRBD2 matches 9 bases. Germline V lookup: CDR1 SGDLS, CDR2 YYNGEE. The CDR3 totals 16 residues. J lost 7 bases, V lost 4 bases, and 11 bases had no gene match. CDR3 nucleotide sequence: TGTGCCAGCAGCTCGCGGCTAGCGGGAAGTAGCGGGGAGCTGTTTTTT. Protein sequence: CASSSRLAGSSGELFF.

J is TRBJ2-7 and V is TRBV6-5; TRBD1 matches at 9 bases. This CDR3 is 14 amino acids long. V was pared by 4 bases and J by 3 bases, with 4 bases of the junction left unmatched. Germline CDR1 MNHEY, CDR2 SVGAGI. The CDR3 DNA follows: TGTGCCAGCAGTTTACCGGACAGGGGCTACGAGCAGTACTTC. This sequence encodes CASSLPDRGYEQYF.

The chain combines TRBV25-1 with TRBJ1-2; 9 nucleotides line up with TRBD1. CDR1 MGHDK and CDR2 SYGVNS come from the germline V gene. Unmatched junction bases numbered 3, after V lost 6 bases and J lost 4 bases. The CDR3 covers 13 residues. The CDR3 spells CASRGQGIYGYTF. The CDR3 region has the DNA TGTGCCAGCAGGGGACAGGGAATCTATGGCTACACCTTC.

This clone was seen only once. The V call is TRBV11-2, the J call TRBJ1-2; 9 bases map to TRBD1. V lost 0 bases and J lost 6; bases outside the gene matches: 14. Germline-derived CDR1 and CDR2 are SGHAT and FQNNGV. The CDR3 spans 18 residues. CDR3 sequence: CASSLEPGQGPAPNGYTF. The CDR3 DNA reads as TGTGCCAGCAGCTTAGAGCCGGGACAGGGCCCCGCGCCGAATGGCTACACCTTC.

V and J are TRBV2 and TRBJ1-2, with D uncertain. Germline assignment: CDR1 SNHLY and CDR2 FYNNEI. CDR3 length: 13 residues. Trimming took 8 bases from V and 3 from J, leaving 13 bases between them. CDR3 loop: CASQSTRYYGYTF. Here the CDR3 DNA reads TGTGCCAGCCAATCGACACGGTACTATGGCTACACCTTC.

The V call is TRBV1, the J call TRBJ1-2; the D segment call TRBD1 is taken from the table without a DNA check. TRBV1 corresponds to a pseudogene. CDR3 length: 18 residues. The CDR3 DNA is TGCACCAGCAGCCAAGTAGTGGATGGAAACAGGGACCACTATGGCTACACCTTC. It is translated as CTSSQVVDGNRDHYGYTF.

The J gene is TRBJ1-1, the V gene TRBV19; 7 bases align to TRBD1. Trimming removed 5 bases from V and 0 bases from J; junction bases left unmatched: 15. Germline V gene sequence: CDR1 LNHDA, CDR2 SQIVND (reference sequence). The CDR3 has 18 residues. The CDR3 loop reads CASSPQGGTGVLNTEAFF. The DNA for the CDR3 is TGTGCCAGTAGTCCCCAGGGGGGAACAGGGGTCTTGAACACTGAAGCTTTCTTT.

A remark on this clone: Other DNA sequences in this specimen translate into the identical CDR3. The chain links TRBV9 to TRBJ2-1; 7 positions match TRBD2. Germline CDR1 and CDR2: SGDLS and YYNGEE. J gave up 3 bases and V 0 bases, and 3 bases lay outside the gene matches. The CDR3 sequence is 15 residues long. For the CDR3, the DNA is TGTGCCAGCAGCGTAGGGCGGGGGAGCTACAATGAGCAGTTCTTC. Encoded protein: CASSVGRGSYNEQFF.

The genes are TRBV19 and TRBJ1-4; TRBD1 matches 7 bases. J gave up 8 bases and V 4 bases, and 7 bases lay outside the gene matches. Germline V lookup: CDR1 LNHDA, CDR2 SQIVND (reference sequence). CDR3 size: 14 residues. The CDR3 DNA reads as TGTGCCAGTAGTACGACCAGGGGGGCCGAAAAACTGTTTTTT. Protein product: CASSTTRGAEKLFF.

The genes are TRBV6-5 and TRBJ2-5; a weak D match, TRBD1 (6 bases). This CDR3 has 15 residues. Germline V lookup: CDR1 MNHEY, CDR2 SVGAGI. The V end was cut by 0 bases, the J end by 3 bases, with 11 bases between. CDR3 coding DNA: TGTGCCAGCAGTTACTCACAGGGCCGAGAAGAGACCCAGTACTTC. It codes for CASSYSQGREETQYF.

The chain is built from TRBV29-1 and TRBJ1-5; D ambiguous. The CDR3 length is 12 residues. V dropped 5 bases and J dropped 4 bases, with 9 bases sitting between them. Germline CDR1 reads SQVTM; CDR2 reads ANQGSEA. The CDR3 is CSVRSGNQPQHF. CDR3 bases: TGCAGCGTTAGGTCGGGTAATCAGCCCCAGCATTTT.

This sequence joins TRBV28 and TRBJ2-5; TRBD1 might be the D (7 bases). CDR1 is MDHEN, CDR2 SYDVKM, per germline. The V gene lost 6 bases and the J gene lost 5 bases, with 16 bases spanning the gap. The CDR3 runs 14 residues. The CDR3 here is CASSRDSGGETQYF. CDR3 bases: TGTGCCAGCAGCCGGGACAGTGGGGGGGAGACCCAGTACTTC.

The V call is TRBV5-1, the J call TRBJ2-7, with 8 bases matching TRBD2. The junction had 6 bases not matched to a gene; V was cut back by 2 bases and J by 2 bases. Looked up from germline, CDR1 is SGHRS and CDR2 is YFSETQ. The CDR3 loop spans 15 amino acids. The CDR3 protein is CASSFLTSGAYEQYF. CDR3 DNA sequence: TGCGCCAGCAGCTTCCTAACTAGCGGCGCCTACGAGCAGTACTTC.

This rearrangement joins TRBV19 to TRBJ1-3; D uncertain. This CDR3 spans 15 amino acids. Trimming removed 4 bases from V and 0 bases from J, with 10 bases in between. Germline V gene sequence: CDR1 LNHDA, CDR2 SQIVND (reference sequence). Here the CDR3 reads CASSTVTNSGNTIYF. As DNA, the CDR3 is TGTGCCAGTAGTACAGTCACAAACTCTGGAAACACCATATATTTT. The entire variable domain, with the rest obtained from reference TRBV19 and TRBJ1-3, is as follows: DGGITQSPKYLFRKEGQNVTLSCEQNLNHDAMYWYRQDPGQGLRLIYYSQIVNDFQKGDIAEGYSVSREKKESFPLTVTSAQKNPTAFYLCASSTVTNSGNTIYFGEGSWLTVV.

The chain carries TRBV9 and TRBJ1-1; TRBD1 matches 7 bases. The CDR3 is made up of 14 amino acids. V lost 2 bases, J lost 0 bases, and 1 base stayed unmatched. Germline V gene sequence: CDR1 SGDLS, CDR2 YYNGEE. CDR3 in amino acids: CASSVGTVNTEAFF. CDR3 sequence (DNA): TGTGCCAGCAGCGTCGGGACAGTGAACACTGAAGCTTTCTTT.

The chain has TRBV7-9 and TRBJ1-6; 7 nucleotides line up with TRBD1. V was pared by 4 bases and J by 7 bases, with 4 bases of the junction left unmatched. Germline assignment: CDR1 SEHNR and CDR2 FQNEAQ (reference sequence). This CDR3 has 14 amino acids. The CDR3 nucleotides are TGTGCCAGCAGCTCGGACAGGTCAAATTCACCCCTCCACTTT. Translation: CASSSDRSNSPLHF.